The 4 T cell receptor beta chains below come from one sample, sequenced in a study of cytomegalovirus exposure and HLA in healthy donors. Primers for the PCR totalled 60 Vbeta and 13 Jbeta. The data were produced by immunoSEQ multiplex PCR, yet TCRdb's version contains in-frame clones alone and is incomplete. The sample consists of around 130,000 clones, about four fifths of them appearing once. The sample consisted of PBMCs. These receptor sequences come from a man in his thirties or forties in good health and CMV-seronegative.

The V and J genes are TRBV2 and TRBJ2-7; 10 nucleotides match TRBD1. Germline assignment: CDR1 SNHLY and CDR2 FYNNEI. This CDR3 comprises 13 residues. V dropped 4 bases and J dropped 5; count of bases not matched to a gene: 2. The CDR3 nucleotides read TGTGCCAGCAGTGGGGGGACAGGGGACGAGCAGTACTTC. Translating it yields CASSGGTGDEQYF.

The V and J genes are TRBV7-2 and TRBJ2-3; 13 nucleotides align to TRBD2. Germline trimming cut 3 bases from V and 4 bases from J; bases unmatched to any gene: 10. The CDR3 has 18 residues. Germline CDR1 reads SGHTA; CDR2 reads FQGNSA. The CDR3 sequence: CASSLMGLAGHGADTQYF. The CDR3 nucleotides read TGTGCCAGCAGCTTGATGGGACTAGCGGGGCATGGGGCAGATACGCAGTATTTT.

This clone has just one count. J is TRBJ1-1 and V is TRBV6-5; a possible D gene is TRBD1 (5 bases). The CDR3 has 14 residues. The germline CDR1 and CDR2 sequences are MNHEY and SVGAGI. V shed 3 bases and J shed 5 bases, with 13 bases lying between them. The CDR3 reads CASSYFGGRTEAFF. The CDR3 DNA is TGTGCCAGCAGTTATTTCGGGGGTCGGACTGAAGCTTTCTTT.

The rearrangement uses TRBV4-1 and TRBJ1-6; 10 positions agree with TRBD1. Germline V CDR1 and CDR2: MGHRA, YSYEKL. There are 20 residues in the CDR3. The J segment lost 0 bases and the V segment lost 4 bases, leaving 12 bases of the junction unmatched. The CDR3 loop is CASSPRAGQGSSSYNSPLHF. Here the CDR3 DNA reads TGCGCCAGCAGCCCCAGGGCGGGACAGGGGTCGAGCTCCTATAATTCACCCCTCCACTTT.